The source of this T cell receptor beta chain is a study of cytomegalovirus exposure and HLA in healthy donors. Primers for the PCR totalled 60 Vbeta and 13 Jbeta. The table came from immunoSEQ multiplex PCR; TCRdb's copy has only in-frame clones and leaves some out. Among roughly 160,000 clones listed, over 60% were seen once. Per germline, CDR1 SGHVS and CDR2 FQNEAQ. CDR3 size: 13 residues. Trimming took 2 bases from V and 8 from J; bases not matched to a gene: 3. The chain combines TRBV7-8 with TRBJ1-2; 9 bases match TRBD1. The TCR was taken from a man over 45 in good health and CMV-seropositive. Input material: PBMCs. The CDR3 spells CASSLRDRVGYTF. CDR3 coding DNA: TGTGCCAGCAGCTTAAGGGACAGGGTAGGCTACACCTTC.